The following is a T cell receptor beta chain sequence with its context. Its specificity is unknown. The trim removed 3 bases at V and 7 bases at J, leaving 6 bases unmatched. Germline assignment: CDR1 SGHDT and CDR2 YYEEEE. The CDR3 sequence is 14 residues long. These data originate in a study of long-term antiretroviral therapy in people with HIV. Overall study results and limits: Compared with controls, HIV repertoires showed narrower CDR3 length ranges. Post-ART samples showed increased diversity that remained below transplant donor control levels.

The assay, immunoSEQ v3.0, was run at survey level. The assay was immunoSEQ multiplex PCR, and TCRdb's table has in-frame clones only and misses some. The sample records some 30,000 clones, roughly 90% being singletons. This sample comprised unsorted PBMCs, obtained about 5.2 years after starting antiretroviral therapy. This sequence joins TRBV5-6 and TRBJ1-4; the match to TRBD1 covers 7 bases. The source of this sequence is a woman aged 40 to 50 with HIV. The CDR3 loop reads CASSSTGYSEKLFF. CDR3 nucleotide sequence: TGTGCCAGCAGCTCGACAGGGTATAGTGAAAAACTGTTTTTT.